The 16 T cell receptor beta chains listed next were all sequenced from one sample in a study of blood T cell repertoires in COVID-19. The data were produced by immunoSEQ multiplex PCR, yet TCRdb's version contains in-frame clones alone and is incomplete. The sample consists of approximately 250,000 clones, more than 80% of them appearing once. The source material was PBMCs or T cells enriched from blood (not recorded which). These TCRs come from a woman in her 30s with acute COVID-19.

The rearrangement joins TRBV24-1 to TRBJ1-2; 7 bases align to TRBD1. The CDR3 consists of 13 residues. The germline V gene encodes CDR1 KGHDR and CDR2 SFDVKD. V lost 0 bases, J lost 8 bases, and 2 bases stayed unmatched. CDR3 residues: CATSDLTGDGYTF. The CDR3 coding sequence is TGTGCCACCAGTGATTTGACAGGGGACGGCTACACCTTC.

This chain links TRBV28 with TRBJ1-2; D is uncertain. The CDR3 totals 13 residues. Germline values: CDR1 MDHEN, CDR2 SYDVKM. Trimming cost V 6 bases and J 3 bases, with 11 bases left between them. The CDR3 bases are TGTGCCAGCAGCCTCGGGTTGGACTATGGCTACACCTTC. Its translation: CASSLGLDYGYTF.

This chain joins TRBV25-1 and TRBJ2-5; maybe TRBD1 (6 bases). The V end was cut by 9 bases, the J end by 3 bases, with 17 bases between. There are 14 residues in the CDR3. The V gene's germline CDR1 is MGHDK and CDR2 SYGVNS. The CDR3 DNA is TGTGCCAGTGCCGAAATGGACAGTAAAGAGACCCAGTACTTC. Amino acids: CASAEMDSKETQYF.

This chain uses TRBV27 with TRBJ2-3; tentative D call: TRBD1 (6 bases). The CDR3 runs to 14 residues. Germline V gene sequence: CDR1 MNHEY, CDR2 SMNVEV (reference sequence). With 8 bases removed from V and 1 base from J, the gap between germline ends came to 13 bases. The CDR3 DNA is TGTGCCAGCTCCAGGGGTATCGGCACAGATACGCAGTATTTT. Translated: CASSRGIGTDTQYF.

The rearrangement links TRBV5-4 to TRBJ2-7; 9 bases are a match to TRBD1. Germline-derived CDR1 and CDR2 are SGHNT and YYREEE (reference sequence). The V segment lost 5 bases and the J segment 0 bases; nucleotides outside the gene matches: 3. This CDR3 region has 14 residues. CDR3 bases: TGTGCCAGCAGGGGACAGGGAGTCTCCTACGAGCAGTACTTC. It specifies CASRGQGVSYEQYF.

The CDR3 spells CASSLGGGTNTEAFF. The CDR3 DNA reads TGTGCCAGCAGCTTAGGTGGGGGGACCAACACTGAAGCTTTCTTT. The genes are TRBV7-9 and TRBJ1-1, with a weak D call TRBD1 (5 bases). V lost 1 base and J 2 bases, leaving 11 bases between the germline ends. Germline-derived CDR1 and CDR2 are SEHNR and FQNEAQ (reference sequence). This CDR3 region has 15 residues. The entire variable domain, with the rest obtained from reference TRBV7-9 and TRBJ1-1, is as follows: DTGVSQNPRHKITKRGQNVTFRCDPISEHNRLYWYRQTLGQGPEFLTYFQNEAQLEKSRLLSDRFSAERPKGSFSTLEIQRTEQGDSAMYLCASSLGGGTNTEAFFGQGTRLTVV.

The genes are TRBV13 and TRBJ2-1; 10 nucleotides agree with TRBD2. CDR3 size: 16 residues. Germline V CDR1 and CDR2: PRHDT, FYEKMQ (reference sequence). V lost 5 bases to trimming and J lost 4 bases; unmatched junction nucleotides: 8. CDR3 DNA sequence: TGTGCCAGCAGCCATGGAGCGGGAGGGACTTACAATGAGCAGTTCTTC. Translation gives CASSHGAGGTYNEQFF.

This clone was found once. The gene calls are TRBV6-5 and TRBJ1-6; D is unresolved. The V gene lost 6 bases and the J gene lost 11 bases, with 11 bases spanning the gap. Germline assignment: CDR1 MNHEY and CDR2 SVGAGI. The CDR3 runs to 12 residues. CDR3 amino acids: CASSIVGAPLHF. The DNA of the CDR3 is TGTGCCAGCAGCATTGTCGGTGCACCCCTCCACTTT.

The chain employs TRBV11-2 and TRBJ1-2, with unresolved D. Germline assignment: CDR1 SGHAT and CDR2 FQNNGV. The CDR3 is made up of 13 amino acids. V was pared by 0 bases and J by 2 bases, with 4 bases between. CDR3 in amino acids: CASSLDRNYGYTF. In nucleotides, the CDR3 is TGTGCCAGCAGCTTAGACAGGAACTATGGCTACACCTTC.

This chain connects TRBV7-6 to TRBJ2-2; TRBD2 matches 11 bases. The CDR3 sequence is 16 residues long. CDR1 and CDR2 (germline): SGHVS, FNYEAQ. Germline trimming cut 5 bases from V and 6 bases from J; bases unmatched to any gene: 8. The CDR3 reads CASSAAIAGGAGELFF. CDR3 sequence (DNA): TGTGCCAGCAGCGCGGCGATAGCGGGAGGGGCCGGGGAGCTGTTTTTT.

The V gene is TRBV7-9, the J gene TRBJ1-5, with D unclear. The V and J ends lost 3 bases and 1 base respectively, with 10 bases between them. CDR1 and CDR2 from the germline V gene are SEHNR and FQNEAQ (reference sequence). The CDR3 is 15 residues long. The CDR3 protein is CASSFSGLSNQPQHF. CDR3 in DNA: TGTGCCAGCAGCTTTAGCGGCTTGAGCAATCAGCCCCAGCATTTT. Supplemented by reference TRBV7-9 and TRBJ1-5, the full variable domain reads DTGVSQNPRHKITKRGQNVTFRCDPISEHNRLYWYRQTLGQGPEFLTYFQNEAQLEKSRLLSDRFSAERPKGSFSTLEIQRTEQGDSAMYLCASSFSGLSNQPQHFGDGTRLSIL.

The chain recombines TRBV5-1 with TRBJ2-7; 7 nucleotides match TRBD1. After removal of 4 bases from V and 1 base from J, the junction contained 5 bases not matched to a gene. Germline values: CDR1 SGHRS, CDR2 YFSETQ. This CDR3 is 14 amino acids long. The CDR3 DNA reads TGCGCCAGCAGCATGGAACAGGGGTCCTACGAGCAGTACTTC. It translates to CASSMEQGSYEQYF.

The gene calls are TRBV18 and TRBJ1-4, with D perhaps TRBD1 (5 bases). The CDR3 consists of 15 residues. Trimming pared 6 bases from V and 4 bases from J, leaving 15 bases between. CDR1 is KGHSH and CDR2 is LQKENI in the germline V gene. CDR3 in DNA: TGTGCCAGCTCTTTCCAGGGCGAAGTTAATGAAAAACTGTTTTTT. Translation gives CASSFQGEVNEKLFF.

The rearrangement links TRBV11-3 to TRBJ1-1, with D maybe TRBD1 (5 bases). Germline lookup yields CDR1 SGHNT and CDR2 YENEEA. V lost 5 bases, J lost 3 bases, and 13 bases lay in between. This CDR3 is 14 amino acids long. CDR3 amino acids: CASSRGQGDTEAFF. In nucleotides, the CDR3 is TGTGCCAGCAGCCGAGGTCAGGGCGACACTGAAGCTTTCTTT. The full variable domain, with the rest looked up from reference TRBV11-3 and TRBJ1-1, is EAGVVQSPRYKIIEKKQPVAFWCNPISGHNTLYWYLQNLGQGPELLIRYENEEAVDDSQLPKDRFSAERLKGVDSTLKIQPAELGDSAVYLCASSRGQGDTEAFFGQGTRLTVV.

The CDR3 reads CASSQGQGAWGYTF. DNA for the CDR3: TGTGCCAGCAGCCAGGGACAGGGGGCTTGGGGCTACACCTTC. This chain links TRBV28 with TRBJ1-2, with 12 bases fitting TRBD1. This CDR3 has 14 residues. Germline trimming cut 6 bases from V and 8 bases from J; bases unmatched to any gene: 7. Germline CDR1 and CDR2: MDHEN and SYDVKM.

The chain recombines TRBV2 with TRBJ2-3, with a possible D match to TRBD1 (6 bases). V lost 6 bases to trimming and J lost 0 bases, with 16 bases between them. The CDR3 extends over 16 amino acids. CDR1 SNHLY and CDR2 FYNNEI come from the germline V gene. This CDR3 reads CASSWHEGESTDTQYF. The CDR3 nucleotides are TGTGCCAGCAGCTGGCACGAGGGGGAAAGCACAGATACGCAGTATTTT.